This paragraph reports one TCR beta chain. The source of the sample is a study of PD-L1 blockade in urothelial cancer. Study context: Analysis of blood occurred 3 weeks (second dose) and 6 weeks after treatment start.

Time point noted: peripheral blood 6 weeks after treatment start. Locally advanced or metastatic urothelial carcinoma affected all patients. Sequenced by immunoSEQ multiplex PCR; TCRdb stores in-frame clones only, minus some. The table includes roughly 45,000 clones, about four fifths detected once. The germline V gene encodes CDR1 SGHDT and CDR2 YYEEEE. Trimming cost V 4 bases and J 4 bases, with 20 bases left between them. CDR3 length: 16 amino acids. This specimen was PBMCs, taken around atezolizumab (anti-PD-L1) treatment. This chain links TRBV5-6 with TRBJ2-5, with D possibly matching TRBD2 (5 bases). This clonotype originated in a man aged 55-75 years with urothelial cancer. The chain's CDR3 is CASSAAGPRGLETQYF. The CDR3, as DNA: TGTGCCAGCAGCGCTGCCGGGCCAAGAGGACTAGAGACCCAGTACTTC. Full variable domain (outside the CDR3, taken from reference TRBV5-6 and TRBJ2-5): DAGVTQSPTHLIKTRGQQVTLRCSPKSGHDTVSWYQQALGQGPQFIFQYYEEEERQRGNFPDRFSGHQFPNYSSELNVNALLLGDSALYLCASSAAGPRGLETQYFGPGTRLLVL.